The clone carrying this T cell receptor (beta chain) was found many times. The sample belongs to a study of CD8 T cells in ankylosing spondylitis. TCRdb analysed the 5' RACE reads with MiXCR anew, one entry per CDR3 protein. Among about 5,700 distinct CDR3 sequences listed, approximately 2.3% were seen once. Trimming shortened V by 0 bases and J by 3 bases, and 7 bases separated the two germline ends. From germline, CDR1 is SGDLS and CDR2 YYNGEE. This CDR3 contains 14 residues. The chain combines TRBV9 with TRBJ2-1, with D uncertain. The clonotype originates from a male donor with ankylosing spondylitis or in good health (not recorded which). The sequenced material came from blood, either unsorted or a sorted T cell fraction (not recorded which). DNA of the CDR3: TGTGCCAGCAGCGTAGGGACCAACTACAATGAGCAGTTCTTC. Residues: CASSVGTNYNEQFF.